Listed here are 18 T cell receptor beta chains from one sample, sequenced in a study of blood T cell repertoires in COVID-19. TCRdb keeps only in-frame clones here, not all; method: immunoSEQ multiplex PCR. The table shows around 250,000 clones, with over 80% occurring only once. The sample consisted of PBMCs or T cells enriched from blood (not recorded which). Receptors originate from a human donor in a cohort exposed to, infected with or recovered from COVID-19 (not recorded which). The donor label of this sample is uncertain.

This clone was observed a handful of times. The CDR3 region has the DNA TGTGCCAGCAGCTTGGGTCAGGGGAACACCGGGGAGCTGTTTTTT. This codes for CASSLGQGNTGELFF. The chain is built from TRBV5-5 and TRBJ2-2; D might be TRBD1 (5 bases). CDR1 is SGHKS and CDR2 is YYEKEE in the germline V gene (reference sequence). V was shortened by 0 bases and J by 1 base, with 7 bases between the two germline ends. The CDR3 is 15 residues long.

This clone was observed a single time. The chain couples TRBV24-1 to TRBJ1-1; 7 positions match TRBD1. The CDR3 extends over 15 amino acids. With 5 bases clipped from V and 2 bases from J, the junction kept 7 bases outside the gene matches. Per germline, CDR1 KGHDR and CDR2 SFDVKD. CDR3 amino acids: CATSATTGRNTEAFF. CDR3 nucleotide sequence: TGTGCCACCAGTGCGACGACAGGGAGAAACACTGAAGCTTTCTTT.

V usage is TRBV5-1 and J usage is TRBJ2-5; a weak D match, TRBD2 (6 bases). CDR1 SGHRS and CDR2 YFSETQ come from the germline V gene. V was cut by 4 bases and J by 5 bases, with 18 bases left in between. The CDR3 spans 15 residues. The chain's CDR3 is CASSQLEGGGETQYF. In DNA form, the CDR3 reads TGCGCCAGCAGCCAACTAGAGGGAGGAGGGGAGACCCAGTACTTC. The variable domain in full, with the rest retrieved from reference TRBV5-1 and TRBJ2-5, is KAGVTQTPRYLIKTRGQQVTLSCSPISGHRSVSWYQQTPGQGLQFLFEYFSETQRNKGNFPGRFSGRQFSNSRSEMNVSTLELGDSALYLCASSQLEGGGETQYFGPGTRLLVL.

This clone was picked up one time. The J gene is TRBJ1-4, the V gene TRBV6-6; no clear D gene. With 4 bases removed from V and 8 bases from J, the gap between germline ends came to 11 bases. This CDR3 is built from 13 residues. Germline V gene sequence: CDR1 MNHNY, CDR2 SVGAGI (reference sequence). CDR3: CASSWHGREKLFF. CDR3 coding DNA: TGTGCCAGCAGTTGGCACGGGAGAGAAAAACTGTTTTTT.

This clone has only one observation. The chain's CDR3 is CASTLGTGGLQFF. The CDR3 DNA follows: TGTGCCAGCACCCTAGGGACAGGGGGTTTGCAGTTCTTC. The V and J genes are TRBV12-3 or TRBV12-4 and TRBJ2-1, with 11 nucleotides matching TRBD1. This CDR3 is built from 13 residues. After removal of 7 bases from V and 12 bases from J, the junction contained 8 bases not matched to a gene.

CDR3 in amino acids: CASSRRSNYGYTF. CDR3 nucleotide sequence: TGTGCCAGCAGCAGGAGATCTAACTATGGCTACACCTTC. The chain links TRBV5-8 to TRBJ1-2, with D hard to call. V lost 4 bases and J 0 bases, leaving 7 bases between the germline ends. CDR3 length equals 13 residues. CDR1 is SGHTS and CDR2 is YDEGEE in the germline V gene.

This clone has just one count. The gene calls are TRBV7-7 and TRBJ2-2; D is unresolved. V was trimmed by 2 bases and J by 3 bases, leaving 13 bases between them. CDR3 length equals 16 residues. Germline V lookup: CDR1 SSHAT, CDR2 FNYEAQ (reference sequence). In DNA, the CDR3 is TGTGCCAGCAGCTTATCCCCGGGTGTCGACACCGGGGAGCTGTTTTTT. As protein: CASSLSPGVDTGELFF. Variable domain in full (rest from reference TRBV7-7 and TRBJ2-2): GAGVSQSPRYKVTKRGQDVTLRCDPISSHATLYWYQQALGQGPEFLTYFNYEAQPDKSGLPSDRFSAERPEGSISTLTIQRTEQRDSAMYRCASSLSPGVDTGELFFGEGSRLTVL.

The CDR3 is CAISAQALRTDTQYF. The CDR3 nucleotides are TGTGCCATCAGTGCCCAGGCCCTTCGCACAGATACGCAGTATTTT. V and J are TRBV10-3 and TRBJ2-3; D is unclear. V dropped 4 bases and J dropped 1 base, with 12 bases sitting between them. Germline lookup yields CDR1 ENHRY and CDR2 SYGVKD. The CDR3 sequence is 15 residues long.

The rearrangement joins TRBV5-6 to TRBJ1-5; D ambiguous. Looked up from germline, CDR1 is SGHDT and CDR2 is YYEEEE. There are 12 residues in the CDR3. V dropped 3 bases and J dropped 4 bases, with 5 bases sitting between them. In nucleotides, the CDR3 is TGTGCCAGCAGCTCAACTAATCAGCCCCAGCATTTT. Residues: CASSSTNQPQHF.

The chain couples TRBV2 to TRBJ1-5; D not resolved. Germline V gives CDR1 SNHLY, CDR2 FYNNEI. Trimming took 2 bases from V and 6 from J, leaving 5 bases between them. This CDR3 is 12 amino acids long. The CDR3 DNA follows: TGTGCCAGCAGTGAAATCGGTCAGCCCCAGCATTTT. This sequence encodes CASSEIGQPQHF.

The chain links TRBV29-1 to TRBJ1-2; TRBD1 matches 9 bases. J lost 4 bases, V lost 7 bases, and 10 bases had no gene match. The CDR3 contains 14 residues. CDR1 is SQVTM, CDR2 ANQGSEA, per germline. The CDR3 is CSARDRDFSYGYTF. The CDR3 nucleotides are TGCAGCGCCCGGGACAGGGACTTTTCCTATGGCTACACCTTC.

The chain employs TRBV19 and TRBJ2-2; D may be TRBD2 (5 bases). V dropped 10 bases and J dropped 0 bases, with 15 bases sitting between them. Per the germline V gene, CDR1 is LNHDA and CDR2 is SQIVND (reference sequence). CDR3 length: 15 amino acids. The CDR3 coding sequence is TGTGCCACCCGAGTAACGGACTCGAACACCGGGGAGCTGTTTTTT. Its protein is CATRVTDSNTGELFF.

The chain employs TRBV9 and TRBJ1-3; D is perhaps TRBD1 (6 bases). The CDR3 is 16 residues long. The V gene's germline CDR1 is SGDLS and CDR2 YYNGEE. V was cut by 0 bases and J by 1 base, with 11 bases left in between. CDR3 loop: CASSVGTVPSGNTIYF. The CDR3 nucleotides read TGTGCCAGCAGCGTAGGGACAGTCCCATCTGGAAACACCATATATTTT. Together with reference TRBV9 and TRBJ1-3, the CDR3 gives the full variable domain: DSGVTQTPKHLITATGQRVTLRCSPRSGDLSVYWYQQSLDQGLQFLIQYYNGEERAKGNILERFSAQQFPDLHSELNLSSLELGDSALYFCASSVGTVPSGNTIYFGEGSWLTVV.

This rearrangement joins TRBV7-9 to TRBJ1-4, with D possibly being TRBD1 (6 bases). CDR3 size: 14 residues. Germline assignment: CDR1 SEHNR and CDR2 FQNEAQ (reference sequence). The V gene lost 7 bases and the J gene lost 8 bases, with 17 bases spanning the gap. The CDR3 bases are TGTGCCAGCACCGGCGGGGGGCTATCAGAAAAACTGTTTTTT. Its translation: CASTGGGLSEKLFF.

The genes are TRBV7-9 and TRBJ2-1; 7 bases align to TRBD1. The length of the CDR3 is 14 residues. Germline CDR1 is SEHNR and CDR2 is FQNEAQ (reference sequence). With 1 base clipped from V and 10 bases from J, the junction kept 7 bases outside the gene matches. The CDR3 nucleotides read TGTGCCAGCAGCTTAGAGGGGGCGTACTCCGAGCAGTTCTTC. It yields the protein CASSLEGAYSEQFF.

This chain's CDR3 is CATSDLGTGGHHGYTF. DNA for the CDR3: TGTGCCACCAGTGATTTGGGAACAGGGGGCCACCATGGCTACACCTTC. This chain links TRBV24-1 with TRBJ1-2; 9 nucleotides agree with TRBD1. CDR1 is KGHDR, CDR2 SFDVKD, per germline. J lost 6 bases, V lost 0 bases, and 7 bases had no gene match. CDR3 size: 16 residues.

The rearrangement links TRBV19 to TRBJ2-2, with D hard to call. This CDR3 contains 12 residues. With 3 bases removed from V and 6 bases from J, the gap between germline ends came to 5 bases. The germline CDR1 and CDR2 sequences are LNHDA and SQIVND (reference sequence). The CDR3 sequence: CASSIPAGELFF. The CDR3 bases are TGTGCCAGTAGTATCCCCGCCGGGGAGCTGTTTTTT.

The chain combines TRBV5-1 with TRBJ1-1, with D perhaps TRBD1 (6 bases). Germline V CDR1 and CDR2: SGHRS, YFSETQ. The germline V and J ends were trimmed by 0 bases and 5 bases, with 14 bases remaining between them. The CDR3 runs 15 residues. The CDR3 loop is CASSLVGGQETEAFF. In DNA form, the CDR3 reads TGCGCCAGCAGCTTGGTGGGGGGGCAGGAAACTGAAGCTTTCTTT.